These 2 T cell receptor beta chains share one sample of origin, sequenced in a study of yellow fever vaccine responses in identical twins. One entry per CDR3 protein results from TCRdb running MiXCR on the RT-PCR reads. The sample carries about 6,900 distinct CDR3 sequences, 80% to 85% recorded once. The input for sequencing was T cells from blood (PBMCs), unsorted or a sorted subset (not recorded which), taken before or after yellow fever vaccination (not recorded which). The receptor set was obtained from a woman between 18 and 29 years old who received the yellow fever vaccine.

The chain couples TRBV11-2 to TRBJ2-7; D not certain. Trimming pared 3 bases from V and 9 bases from J, leaving 21 bases between. CDR1 and CDR2 (germline): SGHAT, FQNNGV. The CDR3 is 15 amino acids. The CDR3 spells CASSLGNQERFAQYF. The CDR3 DNA reads as TGTGCCAGCAGCTTGGGAAATCAGGAACGGTTCGCGCAGTACTTC.

The chain carries TRBV29-1 and TRBJ2-7; D may be TRBD2 (6 bases). CDR3 length equals 13 residues. Germline V gives CDR1 SQVTM, CDR2 ANQGSEA. V lost 3 bases and J lost 4, with 13 bases in between. The DNA for the CDR3 is TGCAGCGTTGAGCGGGACGGCGAGTACGAGCAGTACTTC. It yields the protein CSVERDGEYEQYF.